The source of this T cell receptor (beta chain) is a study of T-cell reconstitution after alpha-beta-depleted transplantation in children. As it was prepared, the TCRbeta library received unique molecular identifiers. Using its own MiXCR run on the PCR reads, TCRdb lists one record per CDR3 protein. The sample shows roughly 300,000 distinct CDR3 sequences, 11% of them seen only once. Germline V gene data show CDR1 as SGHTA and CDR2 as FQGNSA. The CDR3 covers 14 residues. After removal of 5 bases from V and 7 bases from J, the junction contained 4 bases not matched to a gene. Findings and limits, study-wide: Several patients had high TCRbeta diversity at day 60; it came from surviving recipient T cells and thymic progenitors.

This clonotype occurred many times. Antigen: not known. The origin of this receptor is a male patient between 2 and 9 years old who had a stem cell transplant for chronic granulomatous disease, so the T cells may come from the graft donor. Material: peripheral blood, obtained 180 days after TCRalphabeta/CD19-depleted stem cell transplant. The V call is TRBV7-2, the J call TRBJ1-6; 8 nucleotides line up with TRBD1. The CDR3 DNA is TGTGCCAGCAGCGCACAGGGGGGGAATTCACCCCTCCACTTT. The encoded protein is CASSAQGGNSPLHF.